This T cell receptor (beta chain) is from a study of shared clonotypes between healthy human individuals. The data were produced by immunoSEQ multiplex PCR, yet TCRdb's version contains in-frame clones alone and is incomplete. In the table there are some 680,000 clones, less than 80% of which are singletons. This clone appeared a single time. Its specificity is not known. Study conclusions and caveats: Clonotype sharing across a few donors was observed for around 5% of naive CD4 clonotypes.

This CDR3 spans 14 amino acids. Trimming took off 0 bases at V and 1 base at J, with 7 bases between the two ends. Germline assignment: CDR1 SGHRS and CDR2 YFSETQ. This clonotype originated in a woman under 40 in good health. This chain joins TRBV5-1 and TRBJ1-1; no reliable D call. The sample taken for sequencing was memory CD4+ T cells sorted from blood. Subset here: CD45RA-negative fraction. The CDR3 loop is CASSLVAENTEAFF. Here the CDR3 DNA reads TGCGCCAGCAGCTTGGTTGCGGAGAACACTGAAGCTTTCTTT.